The subject of this entry is one T cell receptor beta chain. Its specificity is unknown. This record belongs to a study of blood T cells in healthy people across ages. Study results and caveats: Underestimates were what the diversity estimates from one million T cells were considered to be.

The CDR3 has 14 residues. Germline CDR1 and CDR2: SGHTA and FQGNSA. For the second PCR, which ran for about 6 to 11 cycles, a sample-barcoded 5' primer and a J-beta primer mix were used. TCRdb itself ran the 5' RACE reads through MiXCR, one entry per CDR3 protein. The top ten clones hold about 38% of a sample with 700,000 to 850,000 distinct CDR3 sequences, roughly 50% of them seen once. Ranging in age from about 6 to 100, the donors were healthy Caucasian individuals from Russia. Each individual donor underwent a draw of ten milliliters of peripheral blood. The sequence was obtained from a man aged 80 or over in good health. The chain uses TRBV7-2 and TRBJ2-4; the match to TRBD1 covers 9 bases. The J call could be wrong; TRBJ2-7 is a better fit for the DNA end. Sequencing was done on a sample of blood. The CDR3 DNA follows: TGTGCCAGCAGCTTAGGCGACAGGGGGTCCGAGCAGTACTTC. Translated: CASSLGDRGSEQYF.